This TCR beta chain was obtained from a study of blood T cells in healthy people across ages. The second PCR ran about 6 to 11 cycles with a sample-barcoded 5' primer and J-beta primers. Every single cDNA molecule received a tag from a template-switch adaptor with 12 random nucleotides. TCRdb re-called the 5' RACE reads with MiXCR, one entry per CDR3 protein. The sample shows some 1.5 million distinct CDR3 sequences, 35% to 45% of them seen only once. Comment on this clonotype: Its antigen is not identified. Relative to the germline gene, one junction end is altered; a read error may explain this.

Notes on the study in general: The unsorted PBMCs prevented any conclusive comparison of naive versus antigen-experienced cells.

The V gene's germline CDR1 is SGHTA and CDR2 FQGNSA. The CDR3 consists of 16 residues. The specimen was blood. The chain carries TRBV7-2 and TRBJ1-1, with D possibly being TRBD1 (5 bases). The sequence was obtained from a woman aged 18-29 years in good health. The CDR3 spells CASILAVGGRGTEAFF. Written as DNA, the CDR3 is TGTGCCAGCATCTTAGCGGTGGGGGGAAGGGGCACTGAAGCTTTCTTT.